This entry lists 12 T cell receptor beta chains sequenced from one sample in a study of CD8 T cells in Susac syndrome. Random-hexamer reverse transcription was applied to roughly 0.5 to 1 ug RNA. TCRdb re-derived calls from the immunoSEQ multiplex PCR reads in MiXCR, one entry per CDR3 protein. The sample has about 120,000 distinct CDR3 sequences; 94% are singletons. Sequencing used CD4+ T cells from PBMCs. The receptors were sampled from a human donor in good health.

This chain links TRBV19 with TRBJ2-1; D gene ambiguous. V was clipped by 0 bases and J by 8 bases, with 2 bases between them. Germline lookup yields CDR1 LNHDA and CDR2 SQIVND (reference sequence). The CDR3 is made up of 11 amino acids. The CDR3 nucleotides read TGTGCCAGTAGTATAGAAGATGAGCAGTTCTTC. Amino acids: CASSIEDEQFF.

The chain recombines TRBV3-1 with TRBJ1-2, with D possibly matching TRBD1 (5 bases). CDR1 is LGHDT and CDR2 is YNNKEL in the germline V gene (reference sequence). Trimming cost V 3 bases and J 8 bases, with 13 bases left between them. The CDR3 totals 13 residues. Here the CDR3 reads CASSHLTGSGYTF. The CDR3 DNA reads TGTGCCAGCAGCCATCTAACAGGCAGCGGCTACACCTTC.

The chain uses TRBV6-5 and TRBJ2-7; D unresolved. Trimming cost V 0 bases and J 0 bases, with 12 bases left between them. CDR1 and CDR2 (germline): MNHEY, SVGAGI. CDR3 length: 16 amino acids. CDR3 amino acids: CASSYSILGSSYEQYF. The CDR3 DNA reads TGTGCCAGCAGTTACTCGATTCTGGGCAGCTCCTACGAGCAGTACTTC.

This clonotype was detected a few times. This chain links TRBV30 with TRBJ1-1; D is ambiguous. Germline CDR1 reads GTSNPN; CDR2 reads SVGIG (reference sequence). Trimming stripped 0 bases from V and 7 bases from J, with 9 bases between. The CDR3 loop spans 12 amino acids. CDR3 bases: TGTGCCTGGAGTGTGAATTGGGGTGAAGCTTTCTTT. It specifies CAWSVNWGEAFF.

The V gene is TRBV7-3, the J gene TRBJ2-7, with TRBD2 matching over 7 bases. The CDR3 has 13 amino acids. Germline values: CDR1 SGHTA, CDR2 FQGTGA. Trimming removed 2 bases from V and 7 bases from J; junction bases left unmatched: 5. In nucleotides, the CDR3 is TGTGCCAGCAGCTTAGGTAGCGGGTCTGAGCAGTACTTC. It encodes CASSLGSGSEQYF.

The chain combines TRBV25-1 with TRBJ2-1; 10 bases match TRBD2. Germline loops: CDR1 MGHDK, CDR2 SYGVNS. This CDR3 spans 19 amino acids. V dropped 1 base and J dropped 3; count of bases not matched to a gene: 12. The CDR3 nucleotides read TGTGCCAGCAGTGAATCCCCCTTCAGGAGCGGGAGGGACTACAATGAGCAGTTCTTC. Protein: CASSESPFRSGRDYNEQFF.

This chain connects TRBV3-1 to TRBJ2-4, with no clear D. The CDR3 has 15 residues. Trimming took 0 bases from V and 4 from J, leaving 10 bases between them. Germline V gene lookup returns CDR1 LGHDT and CDR2 YNNKEL (reference sequence). This CDR3 reads CASSQEGMRKNIQYF. Here the CDR3 DNA reads TGTGCCAGCAGCCAAGAAGGGATGAGAAAAAACATTCAGTACTTC.

The chain recombines TRBV6-5 with TRBJ2-5, with TRBD2 matching 13 bases. The CDR3 consists of 15 residues. The germline V gene has CDR1 MNHEY and CDR2 SVGAGI. The J segment lost 5 bases and the V segment lost 7 bases, leaving 7 bases of the junction unmatched. The CDR3 reads CASTRTSGSRETQYF. The CDR3 nucleotides are TGTGCCAGCACCCGGACTAGCGGGAGTAGGGAGACCCAGTACTTC.

This clonotype has a single count. This sequence joins TRBV29-1 and TRBJ2-5; no clear D gene. CDR1 is SQVTM, CDR2 ANQGSEA, per germline. Between the trimmed V and J ends, which lost 3 bases and 5 bases, there was a span of 10 bases. The CDR3 runs to 12 residues. The CDR3 loop is CSVEREEETQYF. The CDR3 DNA reads as TGCAGCGTTGAGCGAGAGGAGGAGACCCAGTACTTC.

The chain couples TRBV5-6 to TRBJ2-2, with 10 bases that match TRBD1. The CDR3 extends over 15 amino acids. The V gene end was trimmed by 5 bases and the J gene end by 7 bases; junction bases not matched to a gene: 8. CDR1 is SGHDT and CDR2 is YYEEEE in the germline V gene. DNA for the CDR3: TGTGCCAGCAGACCCGACAGGGGGCATAACGGGGAGCTGTTTTTT. This sequence encodes CASRPDRGHNGELFF. The full variable domain, with the rest looked up from reference TRBV5-6 and TRBJ2-2, is DAGVTQSPTHLIKTRGQQVTLRCSPKSGHDTVSWYQQALGQGPQFIFQYYEEEERQRGNFPDRFSGHQFPNYSSELNVNALLLGDSALYLCASRPDRGHNGELFFGEGSRLTVL.

The rearrangement links TRBV12-3 or TRBV12-4 to TRBJ2-7; TRBD2 agrees at 12 bases. This CDR3 spans 13 amino acids. Trimming took 10 bases from V and 4 from J; bases not matched to a gene: 5. The CDR3 region has the DNA TGTGCCACCGGACTAGCGGGAAGGTACGAGCAGTACTTC. Its protein product is CATGLAGRYEQYF.

The gene calls are TRBV7-9 and TRBJ2-5; D possibly corresponds to TRBD1 (6 bases). V dropped 0 bases and J dropped 4 bases, with 9 bases sitting between them. This CDR3 has 14 amino acids. Germline V gives CDR1 SEHNR, CDR2 FQNEAQ (reference sequence). CDR3 bases: TGTGCCAGCAGCTTAGCGACAGGCCCAGAGACCCAGTACTTC. This encodes CASSLATGPETQYF.